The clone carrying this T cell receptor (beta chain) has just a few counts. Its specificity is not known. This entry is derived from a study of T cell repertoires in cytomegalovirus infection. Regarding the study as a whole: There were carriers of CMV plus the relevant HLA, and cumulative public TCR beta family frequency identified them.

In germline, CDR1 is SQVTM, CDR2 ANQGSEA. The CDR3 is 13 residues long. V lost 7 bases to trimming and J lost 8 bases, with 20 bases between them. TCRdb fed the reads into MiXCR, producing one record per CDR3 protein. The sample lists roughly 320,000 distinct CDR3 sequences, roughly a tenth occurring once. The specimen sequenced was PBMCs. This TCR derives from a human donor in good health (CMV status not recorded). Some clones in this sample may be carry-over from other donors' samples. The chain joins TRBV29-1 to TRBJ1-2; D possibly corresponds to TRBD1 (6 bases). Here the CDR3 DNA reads TGCAGCGACCAAAAACAGGGATCTAGGGGCTACACCTTC. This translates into CSDQKQGSRGYTF.